Included here is one TCR beta chain sequence, with context. Its antigen is unknown. No quality values exist for individual bases; no much larger clone is one base distant. This record comes from a study of response to subunit inactivated influenza vaccine (dated 2018 in TCRdb). Regarding the study in general: To follow how T cells responded to a trivalent subunit inactivated influenza vaccine, the researchers relied on deep quantitative profiling of the T cell receptor repertoire. The full study reports these points: The authors suggested that each seasonal influenza vaccination may recruit only a limited number of new T cells.

V is pared back by 3 bases and J by 5 bases, with 10 bases lying between the germline termini. From the germline V gene, CDR1 is SQVTM and CDR2 is ANQGSEA. Taken from cysteine to phenylalanine, the CDR3 has 12 residues. The DNA shown is the 36-base CDR3, in frame from base 1. Receptors were amplified or captured by RT-PCR. TCRdb names Illumina HiSeq 2500 as the instrument used. Clones were called with MiXCR by TCRdb after fastp trimmed the public reads at Q25, and only in-frame beta chains were retained. Each record represents a unique CDR3 protein, reported with the most common genes and DNA among its rows. Counted in this sample were 650,000 to 800,000 distinct CDR3 sequences; more than 11% of them appeared once. The top ten clones comprise 5.5% to 7% of the sample.

The rearrangement combines TRBV29-1 with TRBJ1-2; tentative D gene TRBD1, with 5 bases matching. The sequence was obtained from a man aged 45 to 65 who received an inactivated influenza vaccine. Donor details come from another sample of the same person, matched by shared clones. The specimen was PBMCs from blood, collected 14 days before vaccination. The bases read TGCAGCGTTGACTGGGGGAGGTATGGCTACACCTTC. It codes for CSVDWGRYGYTF. The full variable domain, with segments outside the CDR3 supplied by the reference TRBV29-1 and TRBJ1-2 proteins, appears as SAVISQKPSRDICQRGTSLTIQCQVDSQVTMMFWYRQQPGQSLTLIATANQGSEATYESGFVIDKFPISRPNLTFSTLTVSNMSPEDSSIYLCSVDWGRYGYTFGSGTRLTVV.